The present T cell receptor (beta chain) was sequenced within a study of CD8 T cells in Susac syndrome (dated by TCRdb to 2018 to 2020). In terms of the full investigation: Among the sequenced Susac syndrome patients, 5 or 6 had clinically active disease and 8 or 9 were in clinical remission. At the time of blood withdrawal, Susac syndrome patients were either therapy-naive, taking corticosteroids (with some also receiving IVIg), or on IVIg alone. Repertoire sequencing was used to test whether CD8+ T cell activation and differentiation in Susac syndrome was antigen driven.

Worth noting for this clonotype: The antigen it recognizes is unknown. No qualities accompany the bases; no much larger clone lies one base away.

Per the germline V gene, LGHNA is the CDR1 and YSLEER is the CDR2. The germline V and J ends show losses of 1 base and 4 bases respectively, and no gene match explains 13 bases of the junction. The CDR3 measures 19 amino acids from cysteine to phenylalanine. CDR3 DNA is the only sequence kept; it has 57 bases, read in frame from the first base. Overall study outcomes, separate from this receptor: The number of individuals in the TCR sequencing and HLA analysis was recognized as being relatively small. No clonal expansion was detected in the CD4+ T cell repertoire of Susac syndrome patients.

High-throughput TCR beta sequencing profiled peripheral blood CD8+ and CD4+ T cells from healthy donors, Susac syndrome patients and multiple sclerosis patients. Susac syndrome patients met recently defined diagnostic criteria for definite or probable disease. Bulk CD8+ and CD4+ T cells were purified magnetically by negative isolation, whereas CD8+ TEMRA cells were enriched by FACS. Blood was drawn into EDTA tubes, processed within 24 hours, and PBMCs were isolated by density gradient centrifugation. PBMCs intended for TCR sequencing were cryopreserved in liquid nitrogen and thawed later in a water bath at 37 degrees C. The sorted or isolated CD4+, CD8+ and CD8+ TEMRA cells had a purity of 90% or higher. RNA was extracted using the RNeasy kit, and roughly 0.5 to 1 microgram was reverse transcribed with random hexamers. TCR beta CDR3 regions were amplified with the immunoSEQ multiplex PCR assay covering 54 Vbeta and 13 Jbeta segments. Bias from PCR amplification was corrected by using a synthetic template baseline for primer optimization and for computational correction. The published analysis was carried out like this. Reads were assigned to V, D and J genes according to IMGT and analyzed in immunoSEQ Analyzer, with only productive sequences retained. Clonality was calculated as one minus the Shannon entropy normalized by log2 of the number of productive unique sequences. For each patient and control, public and private clones were evaluated among the 100 most prevalent clones. Clones were defined as Susac-specific if absent from the healthy and MS cohorts, from some 1,000 published viral clones and from other ImmuneACCESS disease sequences. The public reads were quality trimmed at Q25 with fastp and then assembled into clones with MiXCR by TCRdb, keeping productive beta chains. Each CDR3 protein gets just one entry, which takes the most common genes and DNA from the rows behind it. The V and J calls shown here were made by TCRdb, not taken from the authors' results. This sample is represented by around 200,000 distinct CDR3 sequences; just under 95% of them were singletons. The ten largest account for 0.099% of the sample.

The chain was built from TRBV4-3 and TRBJ2-1, with 10 junctional bases fitting TRBD2. The specimen sequenced was CD4+ T cells from PBMCs. The TCR was taken from a human donor with Susac syndrome. The sequence in DNA is TGCGCCAGCAGCCAAGGCCCTAAGGGACTAGCGATGCCTTACAATGAGCAGTTCTTC. Translated, it reads CASSQGPKGLAMPYNEQFF.